Listed below are T cell receptor beta chains from one sample, sequenced in a study of control samples from healthy donors and cancer patients. Measured with immunoSEQ multiplex PCR; TCRdb has only the in-frame clones, and not every one. This table holds 150,000 to 200,000 clones, around 93% found once. Sequenced sample: blood. The source is a young man in good health. Each CDR3 is given with its conserved first and last residue. Fields, in order: clone size, V gene, J gene, D gene, CDR3 DNA, CDR3 protein. A D gene is named only where the DNA matches it firmly. A row's size may be missing; if present it is once, few, many or a size class.

once	TRBV6-1	TRBJ2-1	TRBD2	TGTGCCAGCAGTGCAATAACTAGCGGGGTAGTCTCCTACAATGAGCAGTTCTTC	CASSAITSGVVSYNEQFF
few	TRBV25-1	TRBJ1-2	TRBD1	TGTGCCAGCAGTCCCGACCTCGGACAGGGGGCATATGGCTACACCTTC	CASSPDLGQGAYGYTF
once	TRBV19	TRBJ2-2	TRBD2	TGTGCCAGTAGGGGTGGACTAGCGGGGGGGCAAGCGAACACCGGGGAGCTGTTTTTT	CASRGGLAGGQANTGELFF
NA	TRBV2	TRBJ1-5	NA	TGTGCCAGCAGTGAAGCCAACATACAGGGCTCGAGCAATCAGCCCCAGCATTTT	CASSEANIQGSSNQPQHF
NA	TRBV5-1	TRBJ1-1	TRBD1	TGCGCCAGCAGCTTTCCACCACAGGGGGAAGCTTTCTTT	CASSFPPQGEAFF
NA	TRBV6-5	TRBJ1-1	TRBD1	TGTGCCAGCACCAAACCAGGGACAGGGGAAGCTTTCTTT	CASTKPGTGEAFF
NA	TRBV7-2	TRBJ2-2	TRBD2	TGTGCCAGCAGCTTAGCCCCAGCGGGGGGTCCCGGGGAGCTGTTTTTT	CASSLAPAGGPGELFF
once	TRBV3-1/TRBV3-2	TRBJ2-1	NA	TGTGCCAGCAGCCAAGGCCGTGGAGAGGGGAGTGAGCAGTTCTTC	CASSQGRGEGSEQFF
NA	TRBV12-5	TRBJ1-3	NA	TGTGCTAGTGGTTCGACAAGCTCTGGAAACACCATATATTTT	CASGSTSSGNTIYF
NA	TRBV10-3	TRBJ2-5	NA	TGTGCCATCAGTGAGTCGAGGTGGGAGACCCAGTACTTC	CAISESRWETQYF
NA	TRBV30	TRBJ1-1	NA	TGTGCCGAGGGCGGGGGCGATACTGAAGCTTTCTTT	CAEGGGDTEAFF
NA	TRBV28	TRBJ2-3	NA	TGTGCCAGCAGCTCCCCGGGATCCAGCGGAACCACAGATACGCAGTATTTT	CASSSPGSSGTTDTQYF
NA	TRBV12-5	TRBJ2-3	TRBD2	TGTGCTAGTGGTTTGTTGACGTTAGGGCGGGGGGCTAGCACAGATACGCAGTATTTT	CASGLLTLGRGASTDTQYF
few	TRBV19	TRBJ2-1	TRBD2	TGTGCCAGTAGTACCGGGACTAGCGGGGGGTTAAGCTTGAGCTCCTACAATGAGCAGTTCTTC	CASSTGTSGGLSLSSYNEQFF
NA	TRBV30	TRBJ2-5	NA	TGTGCCTGGGGGCCGAAAGAGACCCAGTACTTC	CAWGPKETQYF
NA	TRBV4-2	TRBJ1-2	NA	TGTGCCAGCAGCCCACCCACGACAGCGGGCTACACCTTC	CASSPPTTAGYTF
NA	TRBV5-1	TRBJ2-1	TRBD1	TGCGCCAGCAGCTTGGGGTCAGGGGGCTCCTACAATGAGCAGTTCTTC	CASSLGSGGSYNEQFF
NA	TRBV12-5	TRBJ1-2	NA	TGTGCTAGTGCTATGGGGGCTAACTATGGCTACACCTTC	CASAMGANYGYTF
NA	TRBV2	TRBJ1-4	NA	TGTGCCAGCAGGAGGAGCCTTGCAACTAATGAAAAACTGTTTTTT	CASRRSLATNEKLFF
NA	TRBV6-6	TRBJ2-2	NA	TGTGCCAGCAGTTATAATCCCGGGGAGCTGTTTTTT	CASSYNPGELFF
NA	TRBV28	TRBJ1-5	NA	TGTGCCAGCAGGCTCCGGGACATCTGGCAGCCCCAGCATTTT	CASRLRDIWQPQHF